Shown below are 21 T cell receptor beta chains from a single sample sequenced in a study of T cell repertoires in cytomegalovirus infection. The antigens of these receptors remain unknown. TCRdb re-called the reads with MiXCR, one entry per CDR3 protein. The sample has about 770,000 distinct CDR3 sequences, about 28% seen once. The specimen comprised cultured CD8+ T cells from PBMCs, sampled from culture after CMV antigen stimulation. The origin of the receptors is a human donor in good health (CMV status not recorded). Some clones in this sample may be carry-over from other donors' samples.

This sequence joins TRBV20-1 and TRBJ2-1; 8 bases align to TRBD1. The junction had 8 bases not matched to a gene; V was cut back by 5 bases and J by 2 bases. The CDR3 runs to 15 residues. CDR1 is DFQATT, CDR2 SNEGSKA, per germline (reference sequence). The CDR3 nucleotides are TGCAGTGCTGTTGACAGGGGCGAACCCTACAATGAGCAGTTCTTC. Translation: CSAVDRGEPYNEQFF.

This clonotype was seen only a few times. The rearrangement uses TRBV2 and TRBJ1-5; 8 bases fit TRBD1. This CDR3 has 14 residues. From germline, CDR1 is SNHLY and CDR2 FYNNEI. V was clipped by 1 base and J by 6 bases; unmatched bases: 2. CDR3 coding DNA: TGTGCCAGCAGTGAAGGGACAGGGAGTCAGCCCCAGCATTTT. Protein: CASSEGTGSQPQHF.

CDR3 DNA: TGTGCCAGCAGCGGCCCCGGACAGGCTACTGAAGCTTTCTTT. Protein: CASSGPGQATEAFF. J is TRBJ1-1 and V is TRBV9, with TRBD1 matching 7 bases. V shed 3 bases and J 5 bases; nucleotides not matched to a gene: 7. The CDR3 covers 14 residues. Germline CDR1 reads SGDLS; CDR2 reads YYNGEE.

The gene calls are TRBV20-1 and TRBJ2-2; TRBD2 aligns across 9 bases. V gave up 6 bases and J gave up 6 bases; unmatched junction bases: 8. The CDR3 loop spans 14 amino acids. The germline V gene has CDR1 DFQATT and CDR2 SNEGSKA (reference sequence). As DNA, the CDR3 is TGCAGTGCAATAGGGCGGGGGGGTGCCGGGGAGCTGTTTTTT. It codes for CSAIGRGGAGELFF.

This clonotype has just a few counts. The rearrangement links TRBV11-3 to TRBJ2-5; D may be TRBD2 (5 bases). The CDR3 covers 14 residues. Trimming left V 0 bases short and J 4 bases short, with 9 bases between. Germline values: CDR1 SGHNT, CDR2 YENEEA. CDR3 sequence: CASSLDGSSETQYF. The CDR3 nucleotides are TGTGCCAGCAGCTTAGATGGGAGTTCAGAGACCCAGTACTTC.

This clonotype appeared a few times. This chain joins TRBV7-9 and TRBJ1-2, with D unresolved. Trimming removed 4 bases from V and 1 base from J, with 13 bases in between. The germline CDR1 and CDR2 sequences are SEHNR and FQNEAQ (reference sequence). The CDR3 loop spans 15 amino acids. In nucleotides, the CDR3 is TGTGCCAGCAGCTCGCCCGAGGAGGGTAACTATGGCTACACCTTC. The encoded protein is CASSSPEEGNYGYTF. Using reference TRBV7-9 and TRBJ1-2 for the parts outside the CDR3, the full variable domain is DTGVSQNPRHKITKRGQNVTFRCDPISEHNRLYWYRQTLGQGPEFLTYFQNEAQLEKSRLLSDRFSAERPKGSFSTLEIQRTEQGDSAMYLCASSSPEEGNYGYTFGSGTRLTVV.

The DNA for the CDR3 is TGTGCCAGCAGCCACTTGGGGGGAATTGAAGCTTTCTTT. It specifies CASSHLGGIEAFF. The rearrangement links TRBV14 to TRBJ1-1; D is possibly TRBD1 (5 bases). The CDR3 spans 13 residues. In germline, CDR1 is SGHDN, CDR2 FVKESK. V lost 3 bases to trimming and J lost 7 bases, with 12 bases between them.

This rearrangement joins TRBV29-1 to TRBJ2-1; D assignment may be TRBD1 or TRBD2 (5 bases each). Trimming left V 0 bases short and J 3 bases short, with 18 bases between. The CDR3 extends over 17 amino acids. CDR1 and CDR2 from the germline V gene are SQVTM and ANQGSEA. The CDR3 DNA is TGCAGCGTTGAAGATCAATCGGGGACGGGGAGCTACAATGAGCAGTTCTTC. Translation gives CSVEDQSGTGSYNEQFF.

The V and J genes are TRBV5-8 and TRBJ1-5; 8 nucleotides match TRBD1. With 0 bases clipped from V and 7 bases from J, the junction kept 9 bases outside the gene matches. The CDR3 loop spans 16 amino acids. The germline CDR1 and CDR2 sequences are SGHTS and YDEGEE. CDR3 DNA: TGTGCCAGCAGCTTGGGATTTGGACAGGGAAGGCAGCCCCAGCATTTT. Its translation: CASSLGFGQGRQPQHF. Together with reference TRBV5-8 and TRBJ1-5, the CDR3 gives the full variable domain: EAGVTQSPTHLIKTRGQQATLRCSPISGHTSVYWYQQALGLGLQFLLWYDEGEERNRGNFPPRFSGRQFPNYSSELNVNALELEDSALYLCASSLGFGQGRQPQHFGDGTRLSIL.

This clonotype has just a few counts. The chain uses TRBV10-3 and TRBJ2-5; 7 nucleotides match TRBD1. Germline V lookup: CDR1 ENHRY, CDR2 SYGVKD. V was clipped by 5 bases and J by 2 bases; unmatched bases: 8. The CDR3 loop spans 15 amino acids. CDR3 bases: TGTGCCATCAGTACCCGGGACAGAAGTCAAGAGACCCAGTACTTC. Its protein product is CAISTRDRSQETQYF.

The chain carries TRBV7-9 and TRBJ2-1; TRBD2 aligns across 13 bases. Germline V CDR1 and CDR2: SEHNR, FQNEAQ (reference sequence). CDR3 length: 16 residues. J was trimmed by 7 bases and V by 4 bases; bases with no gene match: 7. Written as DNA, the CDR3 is TGTGCCAGCAGCTGGGGGACTAGCGGGAAATTGAATGAGCAGTTCTTC. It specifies CASSWGTSGKLNEQFF.

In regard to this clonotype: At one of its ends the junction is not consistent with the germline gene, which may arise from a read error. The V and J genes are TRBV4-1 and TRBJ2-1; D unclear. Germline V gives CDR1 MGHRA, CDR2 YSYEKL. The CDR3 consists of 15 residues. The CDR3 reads CASNQVTSSYNEQFF. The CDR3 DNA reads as TGCGCCAGCAACCAAGTTACCAGCTCCTACAATGAGCAGTTCTTC.

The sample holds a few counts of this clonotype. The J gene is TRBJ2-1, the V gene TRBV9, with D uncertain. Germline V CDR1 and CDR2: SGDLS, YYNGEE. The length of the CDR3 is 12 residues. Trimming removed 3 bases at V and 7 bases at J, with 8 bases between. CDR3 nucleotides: TGTGCCAGCAGCGCGGAAGGAAATGAGCAGTTCTTC. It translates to CASSAEGNEQFF.

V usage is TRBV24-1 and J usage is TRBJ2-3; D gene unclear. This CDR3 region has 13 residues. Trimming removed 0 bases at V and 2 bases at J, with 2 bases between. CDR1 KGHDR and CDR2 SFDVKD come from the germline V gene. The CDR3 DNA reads TGTGCCACCAGTGATTTGGCCACAGATACGCAGTATTTT. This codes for CATSDLATDTQYF.

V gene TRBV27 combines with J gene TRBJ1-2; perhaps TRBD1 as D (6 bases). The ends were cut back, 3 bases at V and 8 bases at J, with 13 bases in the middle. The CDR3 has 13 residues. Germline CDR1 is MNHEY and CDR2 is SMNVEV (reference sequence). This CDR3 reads CASSFLGHSGYTF. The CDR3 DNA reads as TGTGCCAGCAGTTTTCTGGGACATTCCGGCTACACCTTC.

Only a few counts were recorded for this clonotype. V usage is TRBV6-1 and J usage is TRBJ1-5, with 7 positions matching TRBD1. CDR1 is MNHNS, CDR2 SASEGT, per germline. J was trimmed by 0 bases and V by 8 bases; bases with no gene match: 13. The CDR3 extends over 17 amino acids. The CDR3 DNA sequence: TGTGCCAGCTTCCCGACAGGGACATCGAGTAGCAATCAGCCCCAGCATTTT. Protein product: CASFPTGTSSSNQPQHF.

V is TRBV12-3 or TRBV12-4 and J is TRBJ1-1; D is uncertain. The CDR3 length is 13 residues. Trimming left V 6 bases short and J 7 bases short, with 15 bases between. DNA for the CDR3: TGTGCCAGCAGCTTAAACCGGCGGAATGAAGCTTTCTTT. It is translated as CASSLNRRNEAFF.

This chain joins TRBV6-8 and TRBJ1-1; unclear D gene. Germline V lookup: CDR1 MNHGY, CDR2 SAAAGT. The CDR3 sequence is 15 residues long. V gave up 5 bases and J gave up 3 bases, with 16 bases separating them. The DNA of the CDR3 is TGTGCCAGCAGTCTTCATTCGGGCGCGGACACTGAAGCTTTCTTT. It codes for CASSLHSGADTEAFF.

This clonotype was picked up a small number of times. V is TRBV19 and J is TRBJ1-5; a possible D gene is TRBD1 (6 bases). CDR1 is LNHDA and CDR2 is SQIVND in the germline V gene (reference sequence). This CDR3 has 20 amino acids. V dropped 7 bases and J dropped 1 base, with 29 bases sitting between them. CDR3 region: CASNPTGSRETLRSNQPQHF. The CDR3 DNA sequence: TGTGCCAGTAATCCTACAGGGTCGAGAGAAACATTAAGGAGCAATCAGCCCCAGCATTTT. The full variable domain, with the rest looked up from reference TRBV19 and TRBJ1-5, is DGGITQSPKYLFRKEGQNVTLSCEQNLNHDAMYWYRQDPGQGLRLIYYSQIVNDFQKGDIAEGYSVSREKKESFPLTVTSAQKNPTAFYLCASNPTGSRETLRSNQPQHFGDGTRLSIL.

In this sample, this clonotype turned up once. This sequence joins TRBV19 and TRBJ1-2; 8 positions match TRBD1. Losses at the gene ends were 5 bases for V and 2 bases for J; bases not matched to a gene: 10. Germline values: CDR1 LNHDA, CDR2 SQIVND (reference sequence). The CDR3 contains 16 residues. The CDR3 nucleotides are TGTGCCAGTAGTCCATGGCGGACAGGGATGAACTATGGCTACACCTTC. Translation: CASSPWRTGMNYGYTF.

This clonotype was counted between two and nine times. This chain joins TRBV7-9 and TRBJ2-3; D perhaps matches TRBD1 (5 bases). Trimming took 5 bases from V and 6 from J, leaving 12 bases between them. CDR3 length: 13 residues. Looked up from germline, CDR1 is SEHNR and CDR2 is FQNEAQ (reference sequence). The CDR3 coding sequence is TGTGCCAGCAGCAGCGACTGGGGCGATACGCAGTATTTT. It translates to CASSSDWGDTQYF.